A single T cell receptor (beta chain) is shown here with its context. This clone was seen only once. No antigen is known for it. Base qualities are not at hand, and no much larger clone is one base apart. These data originate in a study of OX40 agonist ivuxolimab in advanced cancers. For the wider study: Ivuxolimab was an agonistic, fully human IgG2 monoclonal antibody directed against OX40 (CD134), a costimulatory receptor. Intravenous ivuxolimab was administered to patients every 2 weeks at six dose levels: 0.01, 0.1, 0.3, 1.5, 3 and 10 mg/kg. Of the roughly 52 dose-escalation patients, hepatocellular carcinoma was present in roughly 19, melanoma in roughly 15, renal cell carcinoma in 9 and head and neck cancer in 9. A male proportion of roughly 80% and a mean age of 60 years, ranging from 23 to 79, were recorded for the dose-escalation cohort. Prior anti-PD-1, anti-PD-L1 or anti-CTLA-4 therapy was permitted, and approximately 40% of dose-escalation patients had received checkpoint inhibitors. Partial responses occurred in three dose-escalation patients, of whom one had hepatocellular carcinoma and two had cutaneous melanoma. Peripheral TCRbeta sequencing was intended to test whether TCR sequence diversity was altered and clonal T-cell expansion was caused by ivuxolimab. The paper describes the monotherapy dose-escalation part (N = 52 patients) of the phase I trial of ivuxolimab.

The trial excluded patients who had a history of autoimmune disease or were on systemic immunosuppression. Peripheral blood for TCR sequencing was collected from all dose cohorts at baseline, on cycle 4 day 1, and on cycle 7 day 1. Samples came from an open-label, multicenter, first-in-human phase I dose-escalation trial of ivuxolimab. Adults with locally advanced or metastatic melanoma, renal cell, hepatocellular, or head and neck squamous cell carcinoma were enrolled in the trial. CD4+ and CD8+ T cells were sorted separately from peripheral blood before TCR sequencing. There are 12 amino acids in the CDR3, from cysteine to phenylalanine inclusive. Just the 36-base CDR3 DNA is kept, in frame starting at base 1. The germline V gene encodes CDR1 SNHLY and CDR2 FYNNEI. Trimming removed 8 bases from V and 9 bases from J, leaving 14 bases between the germline ends. Study-wide findings and limitations: At doses from 0.1 to 3.0 mg/kg, clonal expansion was seen in both CD4+ and CD8+ blood T cells between baseline and week 6. Low levels of normalized T-cell clonal expansion were also shown by some nonresponding patients. Antigen specificity was not determined for the clonally expanded peripheral T cells. After ivuxolimab, expanded clones were on average more numerous among CD8+ T cells than among CD4+ T cells. In the 0.1-3.0 mg/kg groups, partial responders had among the lowest normalized peripheral clonal expansion, particularly in CD8+ T cells.

To sequence the TCRbeta CDR3 region, genomic DNA was isolated from the sorted cells. TCRbeta CDR3 regions were sequenced using the immunoSEQ Assay. Here the immuneACCESS table is served through TCRdb, limited to in-frame sequences with V and J called. Missing clones are a known gap in these copies; in checked studies unresolved V genes cover under half, and the rest lacks a known reason. For this sample the table gives around 24,000 clones, of which 70% to 80% were detected only once. Around 33% of the sample is taken by the ten largest. Recombination connected TRBV2 to TRBJ2-1; the D gene is not confidently resolved. The sequence was obtained from an adult with an advanced solid tumor such as melanoma, head and neck, liver or kidney cancer. Sample: CD4+ or CD8+ T cells sorted from blood, taken in a trial of the OX40 agonist ivuxolimab. The nucleotide sequence is given as TGTGCCAGCGCTCCTCTTAGTAGTGAGCAGTTCTTC. This yields the protein CASAPLSSEQFF.